This TCR beta chain was sequenced during a study of identifying expanded T cells in peripheral blood. The study's findings and limits: Over two and four weeks, about 15 and 19 clones changed, versus 1.2 between replicates. Variance in clone template counts between approximately two-week samples significantly increased with total template count across all healthy donors.

During the collection period, no donor immune events like infections were recorded. Clones were sequenced by immunoSEQ multiplex PCR, and TCRdb holds only the in-frame ones, with some missing. This table holds more than 85,000 clones, about 88% found once. Comments on this clone: Its antigen is unidentified.

What was sequenced was blood. The TCR originated in a person aged 18 to 70 in good health.

CDR3 sequence: CASSSSTDTQYF. CDR3 sequence (DNA): TGTGCCAGCAGCTCAAGCACAGATACGCAGTATTTT. The chain uses TRBV7-9 and TRBJ2-3, with D unclear. The CDR3 runs to 12 residues. V was pared by 4 bases and J by 0 bases, with 2 bases between. CDR1 and CDR2 from the germline V gene are SEHNR and FQNEAQ (reference sequence).